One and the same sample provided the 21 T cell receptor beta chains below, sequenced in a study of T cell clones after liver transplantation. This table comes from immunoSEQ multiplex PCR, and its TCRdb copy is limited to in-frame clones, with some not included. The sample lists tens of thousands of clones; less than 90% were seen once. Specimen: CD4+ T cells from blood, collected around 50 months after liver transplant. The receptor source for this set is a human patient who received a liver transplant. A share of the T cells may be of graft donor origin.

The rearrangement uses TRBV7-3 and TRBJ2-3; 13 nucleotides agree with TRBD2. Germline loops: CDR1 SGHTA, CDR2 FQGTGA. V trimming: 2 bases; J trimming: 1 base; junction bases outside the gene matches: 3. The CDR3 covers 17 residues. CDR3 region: CASSLGGLAGRTDTQYF. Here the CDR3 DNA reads TGTGCCAGCAGCTTAGGGGGACTAGCGGGACGCACAGATACGCAGTATTTT.

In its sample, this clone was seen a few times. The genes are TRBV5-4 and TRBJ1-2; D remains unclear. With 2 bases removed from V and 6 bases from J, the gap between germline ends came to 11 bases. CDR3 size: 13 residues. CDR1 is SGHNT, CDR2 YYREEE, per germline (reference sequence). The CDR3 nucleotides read TGTGCCAGCAGCTTAGAGGTGAGGCATGGCTACACCTTC. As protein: CASSLEVRHGYTF.

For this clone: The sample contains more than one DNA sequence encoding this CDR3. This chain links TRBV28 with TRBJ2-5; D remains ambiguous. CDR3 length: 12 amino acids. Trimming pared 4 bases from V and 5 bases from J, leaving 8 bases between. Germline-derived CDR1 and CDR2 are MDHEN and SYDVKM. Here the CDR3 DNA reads TGTGCCAGCAGTTCCTCTCCGGAGACCCAGTACTTC. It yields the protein CASSSSPETQYF.

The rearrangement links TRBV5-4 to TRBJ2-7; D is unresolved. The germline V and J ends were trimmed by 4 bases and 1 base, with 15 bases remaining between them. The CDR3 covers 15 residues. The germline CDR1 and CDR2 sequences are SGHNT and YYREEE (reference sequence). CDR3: CASSRSRDASYEQYF. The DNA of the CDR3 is TGTGCCAGCAGCCGAAGTCGAGACGCTTCCTACGAGCAGTACTTC. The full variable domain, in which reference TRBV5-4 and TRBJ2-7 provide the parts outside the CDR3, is ETGVTQSPTHLIKTRGQQVTLRCSSQSGHNTVSWYQQALGQGPQFIFQYYREEENGRGNFPPRFSGLQFPNYSSELNVNALELDDSALYLCASSRSRDASYEQYFGPGTRLTVT.

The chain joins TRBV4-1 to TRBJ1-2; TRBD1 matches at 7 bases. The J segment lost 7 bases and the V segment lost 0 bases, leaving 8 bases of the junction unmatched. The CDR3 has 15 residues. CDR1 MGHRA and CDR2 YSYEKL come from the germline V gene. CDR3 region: CASSQEQGRLGGYTF. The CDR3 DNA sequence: TGCGCCAGCAGCCAAGAACAGGGGCGGCTGGGTGGCTACACCTTC.

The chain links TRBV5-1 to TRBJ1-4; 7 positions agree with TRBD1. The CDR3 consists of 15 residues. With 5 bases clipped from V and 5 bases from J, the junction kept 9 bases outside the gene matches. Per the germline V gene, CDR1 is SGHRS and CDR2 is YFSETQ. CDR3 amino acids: CASSGGGQLNEKLFF. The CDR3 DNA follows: TGCGCCAGCAGTGGCGGGGGACAGCTAAATGAAAAACTGTTTTTT.

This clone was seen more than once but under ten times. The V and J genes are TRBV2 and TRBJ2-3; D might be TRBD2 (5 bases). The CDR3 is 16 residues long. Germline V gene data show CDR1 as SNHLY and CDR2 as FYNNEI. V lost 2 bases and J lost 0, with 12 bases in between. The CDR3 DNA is TGTGCCAGCAGTGAAAAGAGGGCCTCTAGCACAGATACGCAGTATTTT. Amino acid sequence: CASSEKRASSTDTQYF.

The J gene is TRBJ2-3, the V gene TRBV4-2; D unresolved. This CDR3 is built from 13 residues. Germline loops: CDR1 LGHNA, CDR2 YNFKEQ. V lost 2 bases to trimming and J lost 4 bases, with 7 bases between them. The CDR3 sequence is CASSQKPADTQYF. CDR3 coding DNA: TGTGCCAGCAGCCAAAAACCGGCAGATACGCAGTATTTT.

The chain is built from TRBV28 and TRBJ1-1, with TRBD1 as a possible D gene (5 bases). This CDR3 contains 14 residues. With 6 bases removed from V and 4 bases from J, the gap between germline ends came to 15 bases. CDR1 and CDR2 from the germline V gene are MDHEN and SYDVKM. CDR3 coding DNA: TGTGCCAGCAGGCCTGGACACCAGGCCACTGAAGCTTTCTTT. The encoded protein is CASRPGHQATEAFF. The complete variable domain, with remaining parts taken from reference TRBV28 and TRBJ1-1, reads DVKVTQSSRYLVKRTGEKVFLECVQDMDHENMFWYRQDPGLGLRLIYFSYDVKMKEKGDIPEGYSVSREKKERFSLILESASTNQTSMYLCASRPGHQATEAFFGQGTRLTVV.

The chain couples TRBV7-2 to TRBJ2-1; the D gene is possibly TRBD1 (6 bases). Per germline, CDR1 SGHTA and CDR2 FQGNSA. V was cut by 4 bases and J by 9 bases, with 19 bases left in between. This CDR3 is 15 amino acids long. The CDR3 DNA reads TGTGCCAGCAGCTCAACAGGGAGTGGGGCCACTGAGCAGTTCTTC. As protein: CASSSTGSGATEQFF.

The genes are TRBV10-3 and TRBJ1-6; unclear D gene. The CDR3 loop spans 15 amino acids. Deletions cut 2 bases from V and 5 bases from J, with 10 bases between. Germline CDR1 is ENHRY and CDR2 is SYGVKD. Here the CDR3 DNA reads TGTGCCATCAGTGAGGGAGGTACAGATAATTCACCCCTCCACTTT. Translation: CAISEGGTDNSPLHF.

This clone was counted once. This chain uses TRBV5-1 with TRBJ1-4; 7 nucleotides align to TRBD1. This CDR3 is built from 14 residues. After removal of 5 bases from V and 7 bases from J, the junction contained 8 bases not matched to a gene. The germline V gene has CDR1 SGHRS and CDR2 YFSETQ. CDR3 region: CASRSTAGGEKLFF. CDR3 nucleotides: TGCGCCAGCAGGTCGACGGCAGGGGGTGAAAAACTGTTTTTT.

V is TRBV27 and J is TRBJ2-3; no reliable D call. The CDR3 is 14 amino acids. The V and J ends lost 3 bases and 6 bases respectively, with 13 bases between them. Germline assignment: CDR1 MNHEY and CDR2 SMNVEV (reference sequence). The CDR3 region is CASSFRTLADTQYF. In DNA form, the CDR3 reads TGTGCCAGCAGTTTTCGGACCCTGGCGGATACGCAGTATTTT.

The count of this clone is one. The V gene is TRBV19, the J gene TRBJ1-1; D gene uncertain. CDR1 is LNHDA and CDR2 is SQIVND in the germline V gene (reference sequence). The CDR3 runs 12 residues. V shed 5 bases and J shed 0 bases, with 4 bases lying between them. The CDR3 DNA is TGTGCCAGTAGTCTAATGAACACTGAAGCTTTCTTT. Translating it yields CASSLMNTEAFF.

CDR3 DNA sequence: TGTGCCAGCAGCGACAGGGGTAAGGAGACCCAGTACTTC. Its protein is CASSDRGKETQYF. V is TRBV5-4 and J is TRBJ2-5, with 8 positions matching TRBD1. Germline trimming cut 4 bases from V and 5 bases from J; bases unmatched to any gene: 4. The CDR3 is made up of 13 amino acids. Germline assignment: CDR1 SGHNT and CDR2 YYREEE (reference sequence). The whole variable domain, remainder taken from reference TRBV5-4 and TRBJ2-5, is ETGVTQSPTHLIKTRGQQVTLRCSSQSGHNTVSWYQQALGQGPQFIFQYYREEENGRGNFPPRFSGLQFPNYSSELNVNALELDDSALYLCASSDRGKETQYFGPGTRLLVL.

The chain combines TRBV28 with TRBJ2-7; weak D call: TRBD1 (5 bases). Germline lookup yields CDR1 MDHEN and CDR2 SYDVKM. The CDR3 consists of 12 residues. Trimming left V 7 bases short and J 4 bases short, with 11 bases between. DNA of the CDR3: TGTGCCAGCACAACCAGGGCTTACGAGCAGTACTTC. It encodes CASTTRAYEQYF.

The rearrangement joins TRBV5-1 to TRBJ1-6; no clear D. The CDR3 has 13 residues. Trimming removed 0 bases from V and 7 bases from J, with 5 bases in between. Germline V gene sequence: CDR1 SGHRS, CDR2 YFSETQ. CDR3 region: CASSLGRNSPLHF. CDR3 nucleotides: TGCGCCAGCAGCTTGGGACGGAATTCACCCCTCCACTTT.

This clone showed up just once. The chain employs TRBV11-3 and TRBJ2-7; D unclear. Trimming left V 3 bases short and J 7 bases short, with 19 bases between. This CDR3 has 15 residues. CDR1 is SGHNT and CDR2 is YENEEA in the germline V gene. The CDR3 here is CASSFQFGSLGEQYF. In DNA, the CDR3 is TGTGCCAGCAGCTTTCAATTCGGTTCTCTAGGGGAGCAGTACTTC. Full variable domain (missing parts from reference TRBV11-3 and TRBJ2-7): EAGVVQSPRYKIIEKKQPVAFWCNPISGHNTLYWYLQNLGQGPELLIRYENEEAVDDSQLPKDRFSAERLKGVDSTLKIQPAELGDSAVYLCASSFQFGSLGEQYFGPGTRLTVT.

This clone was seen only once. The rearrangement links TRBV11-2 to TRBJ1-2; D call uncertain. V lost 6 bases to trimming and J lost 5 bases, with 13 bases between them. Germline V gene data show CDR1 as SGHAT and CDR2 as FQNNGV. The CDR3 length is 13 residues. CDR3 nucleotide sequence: TGTGCCAGCAGTCTCTACAGCCCGTATGGCTACACCTTC. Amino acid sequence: CASSLYSPYGYTF.

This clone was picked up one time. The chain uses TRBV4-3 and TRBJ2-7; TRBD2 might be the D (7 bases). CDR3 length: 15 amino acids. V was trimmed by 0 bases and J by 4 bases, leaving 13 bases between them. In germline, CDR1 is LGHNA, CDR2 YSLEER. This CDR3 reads CASSQERGGWYEQYF. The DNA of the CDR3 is TGCGCCAGCAGCCAAGAAAGGGGGGGATGGTACGAGCAGTACTTC.

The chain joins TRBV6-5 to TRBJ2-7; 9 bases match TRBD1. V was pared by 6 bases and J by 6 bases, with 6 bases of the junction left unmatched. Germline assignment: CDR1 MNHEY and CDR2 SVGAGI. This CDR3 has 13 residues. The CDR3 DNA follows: TGTGCCAGCAGCCGGGACAGGGACGGCGAGCAGTACTTC. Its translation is CASSRDRDGEQYF.